The 13 T cell receptor beta chains in this list originate from one sample, sequenced in a study of post-analysis software for immune sequencing data. Study-level points and caveats: Included in a set of about 5 TRBV segments more frequent in patients than controls were TRBV5-6, TRBV5-1 and TRBV20-1.

No antigen is known for these receptors. Unique molecular identifiers were present in the TCR beta cDNA libraries. Each CDR3 protein is one row after TCRdb ran MiXCR on the PCR reads. This table has about 500,000 distinct CDR3 sequences, approximately 45% appearing once. Sequencing was performed on blood. These receptors all come from a girl aged 10-17 years with multiple sclerosis.

This chain links TRBV20-1 with TRBJ1-6; D gene uncertain. Deletions cut 6 bases from V and 7 bases from J, with 10 bases between. This CDR3 contains 12 residues. Looked up from germline, CDR1 is DFQATT and CDR2 is SNEGSKA (reference sequence). CDR3 protein: CSASQPNSPLHF. The CDR3 DNA reads TGCAGTGCCAGCCAGCCAAATTCACCCCTCCACTTT.

This chain uses TRBV20-1 with TRBJ2-7; TRBD1 agrees at 8 bases. V gave up 1 base and J gave up 3 bases; unmatched junction bases: 5. Germline CDR1 is DFQATT and CDR2 is SNEGSKA (reference sequence). This CDR3 region has 14 residues. CDR3 nucleotide sequence: TGCAGTGCTAGAGTCGACAGGGGACACTACGAGCAGTACTTC. Its translation: CSARVDRGHYEQYF.

This clonotype has a handful of counts. The CDR3, as DNA: TGTGCCAGCAGTGTGGGGGAGGCCTCCTACGAGCAGTACTTC. This gives the protein CASSVGEASYEQYF. V is TRBV2 and J is TRBJ2-7; TRBD2 is a possible D gene (6 bases). Germline V gene data show CDR1 as SNHLY and CDR2 as FYNNEI. This CDR3 comprises 14 residues. The ends were cut back, 4 bases at V and 0 bases at J, with 10 bases in the middle.

This clonotype was seen a few times. V gene TRBV29-1 combines with J gene TRBJ1-1; D is possibly TRBD1 (5 bases). This CDR3 comprises 14 residues. V lost 5 bases, J lost 1 base, and 14 bases lay in between. CDR1 SQVTM and CDR2 ANQGSEA come from the germline V gene. The CDR3 bases are TGCAGCGTTACCCCAGGGACGGGGAACACTGAAGCTTTCTTT. Its protein product is CSVTPGTGNTEAFF.

In the case of this clonotype: This may arise from a read error, as a much more abundant clone is one base away. The rearrangement links TRBV4-1 to TRBJ2-3; tentative D call: TRBD2 (5 bases). Trimming cost V 1 base and J 1 base, with 12 bases left between them. This CDR3 region has 16 residues. Looked up from germline, CDR1 is MGHRA and CDR2 is YSYEKL. Written as DNA, the CDR3 is TGCGCCAGCAGCCAAGTCACTGAGCGGTGCACAGATACGCAGTATTTT. It specifies CASSQVTERCTDTQYF.

This chain links TRBV7-2 with TRBJ2-2; 13 nucleotides match TRBD2. The CDR3 spans 15 residues. The V segment lost 5 bases and the J segment 6 bases; nucleotides outside the gene matches: 3. Per germline, CDR1 SGHTA and CDR2 FQGNSA. The CDR3 nucleotides are TGTGCCAGCAGCCGACTAGCGGGAGGTGCCGGGGAGCTGTTTTTT. It translates to CASSRLAGGAGELFF.

On this clonotype itself: One junction end does not reproduce the germline sequence, and a read error may be involved. The chain employs TRBV4-1 and TRBJ2-7, with D possibly being TRBD1 or TRBD2 (5 bases each). This CDR3 contains 15 residues. The germline V gene encodes CDR1 MGHRA and CDR2 YSYEKL. The CDR3 bases are TGCGCCAGTAGCCGAGAGGGGTTCAGGGCAGCGGAGCAGTACTTC. Translating gives CASSREGFRAAEQYF.

This clonotype was observed a few times. V and J are TRBV4-3 and TRBJ1-2; D not certain. The CDR3 extends over 14 amino acids. CDR1 LGHNA and CDR2 YSLEER come from the germline V gene. Between the trimmed V and J ends, which lost 0 bases and 4 bases, there was a span of 9 bases. The CDR3 spells CASSQEQTAYGYTF. The DNA for the CDR3 is TGCGCCAGCAGCCAAGAGCAGACGGCCTATGGCTACACCTTC.

There are a few counts of this clonotype. This sequence joins TRBV29-1 and TRBJ2-1, with D unclear. V dropped 3 bases and J dropped 9 bases, with 18 bases sitting between them. This CDR3 is 14 amino acids long. Germline V lookup: CDR1 SQVTM, CDR2 ANQGSEA. CDR3 protein: CSVDHYSLSGEQFF. In nucleotides, the CDR3 is TGCAGCGTTGATCACTATAGCTTGTCTGGTGAGCAGTTCTTC.

This chain links TRBV6-5 with TRBJ1-1, with D unclear. The V and J ends lost 2 bases and 0 bases respectively, with 13 bases between them. Germline-derived CDR1 and CDR2 are MNHEY and SVGAGI. CDR3 size: 16 residues. CDR3 nucleotide sequence: TGTGCCAGCAGTTACGGCCGTCTGGGTATGAACACTGAAGCTTTCTTT. Amino acids: CASSYGRLGMNTEAFF.

This clonotype came up a few times. The genes are TRBV5-5 and TRBJ2-4; D gene unclear. This CDR3 region has 14 residues. V lost 4 bases and J lost 1, with 9 bases in between. CDR1 and CDR2 (germline): SGHKS, YYEKEE (reference sequence). The CDR3 region is CASSHWLAKNIQYF. As DNA, the CDR3 is TGTGCCAGCAGCCATTGGCTGGCCAAAAACATTCAGTACTTC.

This rearrangement joins TRBV4-1 to TRBJ2-1, with 8 bases fitting TRBD1. Germline CDR1 reads MGHRA; CDR2 reads YSYEKL. V dropped 4 bases and J dropped 0; count of bases not matched to a gene: 8. This CDR3 is 17 amino acids long. The CDR3 DNA sequence: TGCGCCAGCAGCCCCCCAGGGGGCTACAGCTCCTACAATGAGCAGTTCTTC. The encoded protein is CASSPPGGYSSYNEQFF.

This clonotype was detected once. This sequence joins TRBV4-1 and TRBJ1-6; D ambiguous. The CDR3 totals 16 residues. CDR1 and CDR2 (germline): MGHRA, YSYEKL. V was trimmed by 0 bases and J by 0 bases, leaving 6 bases between them. The CDR3 protein is CASSQDGSSYNSPLHF. For the CDR3, the DNA is TGCGCCAGCAGCCAAGACGGCAGCTCCTATAATTCACCCCTCCACTTT.